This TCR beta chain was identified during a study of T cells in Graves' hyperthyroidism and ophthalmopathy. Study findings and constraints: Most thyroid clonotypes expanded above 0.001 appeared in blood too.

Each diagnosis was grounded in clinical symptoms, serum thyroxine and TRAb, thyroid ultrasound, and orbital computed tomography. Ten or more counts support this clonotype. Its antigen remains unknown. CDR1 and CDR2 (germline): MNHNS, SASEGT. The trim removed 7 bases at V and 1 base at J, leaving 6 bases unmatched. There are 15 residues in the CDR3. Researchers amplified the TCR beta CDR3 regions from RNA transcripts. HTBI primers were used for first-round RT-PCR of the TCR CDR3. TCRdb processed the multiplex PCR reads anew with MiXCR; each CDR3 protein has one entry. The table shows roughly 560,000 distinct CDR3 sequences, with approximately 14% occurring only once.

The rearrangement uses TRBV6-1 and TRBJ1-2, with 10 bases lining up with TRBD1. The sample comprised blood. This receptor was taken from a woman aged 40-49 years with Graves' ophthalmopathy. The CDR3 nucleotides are TGTGCCAGCATCCCGGGACAGGGGAATAACTATGGCTACACCTTC. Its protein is CASIPGQGNNYGYTF.